This note documents a single T cell receptor beta chain sequence. The antigen is undetermined. The sample is drawn from a study of graft-versus-host responses after intestinal transplantation. Sequencing used immunoSEQ multiplex PCR; TCRdb keeps in-frame clones, though not all of them. The sample has more than 70,000 clones, approximately 87% seen once. Sequencing was performed on unstimulated CD4+ T cells sorted from spleen or lymph node cells, taken before intestinal transplant. This TCR was recovered from a human donor who received an intestinal transplant.

Here the CDR3 reads CASSPGQTPYNEQFF. CDR3 in DNA: TGTGCCAGCTCCCCCGGACAGACCCCTTACAATGAGCAGTTCTTC. The V call is TRBV18, the J call TRBJ2-1; D is possibly TRBD1 (6 bases). The V gene lost 6 bases and the J gene lost 4 bases, with 16 bases spanning the gap. The CDR3 sequence is 15 residues long. CDR1 and CDR2 (germline): KGHSH, LQKENI.